This entry lists 16 T cell receptor beta chains sequenced from one sample in a study of shared clonotypes between healthy human individuals. Here immunoSEQ multiplex PCR was the method, and the copy in TCRdb shows in-frame clones only, minus some. The table includes 2 million to 2.5 million clones, 90% to 97% detected once. Material for sequencing was naive CD4+ T cells sorted from blood. Subset of the sample: CD45RA+ positively selected. These receptors were collected from a man aged 18 to 30 in good health.

The chain is built from TRBV27 and TRBJ1-5; D possibly corresponds to TRBD1 (5 bases). Germline loops: CDR1 MNHEY, CDR2 SMNVEV (reference sequence). V was pared by 6 bases and J by 5 bases, with 17 bases between. The CDR3 is made up of 15 amino acids. CDR3 DNA sequence: TGTGCCAGCAGGGGGGTTGGGCGGTTGGATCAGCCCCAGCATTTT. Translation gives CASRGVGRLDQPQHF.

The V gene is TRBV30, the J gene TRBJ2-7; D gene ambiguous. Trimming removed 0 bases at V and 3 bases at J, with 15 bases between. CDR3 length equals 15 residues. Germline lookup yields CDR1 GTSNPN and CDR2 SVGIG (reference sequence). The CDR3 here is CAWSVRGQAVYEQYF. For the CDR3, the DNA is TGTGCCTGGAGTGTACGTGGGCAGGCCGTCTACGAGCAGTACTTC.

This clone was seen once. The gene calls are TRBV6-5 and TRBJ2-7, with D possibly TRBD1 on 5 matching bases. The V gene's germline CDR1 is MNHEY and CDR2 SVGAGI. The CDR3 consists of 13 residues. V lost 8 bases to trimming and J lost 5 bases, with 16 bases between them. CDR3 loop: CASRTQGIDEQYF. CDR3 DNA sequence: TGTGCCAGCCGAACTCAGGGAATCGACGAGCAGTACTTC.

CDR3 DNA sequence: TGTGCCAGCAGCTCCATAGCGGGAGCCTACAATGAGCAGTTCTTC. It translates to CASSSIAGAYNEQFF. The rearrangement uses TRBV7-9 and TRBJ2-1; 9 bases are shared with TRBD2. The CDR3 is made up of 15 amino acids. Germline V gene lookup returns CDR1 SEHNR and CDR2 FQNEAQ (reference sequence). With 4 bases clipped from V and 2 bases from J, the junction kept 3 bases outside the gene matches.

The chain uses TRBV6-5 and TRBJ1-2; 8 positions agree with TRBD1. V was pared by 5 bases and J by 8 bases, with 7 bases of the junction left unmatched. Germline V CDR1 and CDR2: MNHEY, SVGAGI. The CDR3 spans 13 residues. CDR3 nucleotide sequence: TGTGCCAGCAGTCGACAGGGGAACCAGGGCTACACCTTC. This gives the protein CASSRQGNQGYTF.

This clone was detected only once. Other DNA sequences in this sample translate to the same CDR3. The chain combines TRBV5-1 with TRBJ2-7; a weak D match, TRBD1 (5 bases). V lost 0 bases to trimming and J lost 2 bases, with 9 bases between them. Germline lookup yields CDR1 SGHRS and CDR2 YFSETQ. CDR3 length equals 14 residues. CDR3 in DNA: TGCGCCAGCAGCTTGGCGCCAGGGCCCTACGAGCAGTACTTC. Translated, it gives CASSLAPGPYEQYF.

The V gene is TRBV29-1, the J gene TRBJ2-5; D not resolved. The CDR3 is 13 residues long. V was cut by 3 bases and J by 3 bases, with 11 bases left in between. Germline CDR1 SQVTM, CDR2 ANQGSEA. CDR3 nucleotides: TGCAGCGTTGATGGGCTACGGGAAGAGACCCAGTACTTC. Its protein is CSVDGLREETQYF.

The chain links TRBV6-5 to TRBJ1-5; 9 bases are shared with TRBD1. This CDR3 comprises 15 residues. V lost 5 bases, J lost 5 bases, and 7 bases stayed unmatched. Germline values: CDR1 MNHEY, CDR2 SVGAGI. As DNA, the CDR3 is TGTGCCAGCAGTAGCCTAGGGACAGGGTATCAGCCCCAGCATTTT. It is translated as CASSSLGTGYQPQHF.

The rearrangement joins TRBV28 to TRBJ2-5; possibly TRBD1 or TRBD2 for D (6 bases each). The CDR3 runs to 13 residues. CDR1 is MDHEN, CDR2 SYDVKM, per germline. V was pared by 6 bases and J by 4 bases, with 12 bases between. In DNA form, the CDR3 reads TGTGCCAGCAGGAAGGGGGGAGGAGAGACCCAGTACTTC. It yields the protein CASRKGGGETQYF.

This sequence joins TRBV10-3 and TRBJ2-2; TRBD2 matches at 7 bases. The germline gives CDR1 ENHRY, CDR2 SYGVKD. V lost 5 bases to trimming and J lost 4 bases; unmatched junction nucleotides: 7. This CDR3 has 15 residues. Here the CDR3 DNA reads TGTGCCATCAGTCCCACTAGCGCGGTCACCGGGGAGCTGTTTTTT. Amino acids: CAISPTSAVTGELFF.

This chain uses TRBV28 with TRBJ2-3; 9 nucleotides agree with TRBD1. From germline, CDR1 is MDHEN and CDR2 SYDVKM. The CDR3 length is 16 residues. The ends lost 6 bases at V and 0 bases at J; junction bases unmatched: 7. CDR3 amino acids: CASRDGTGQSTDTQYF. CDR3 coding DNA: TGTGCCAGCAGGGATGGGACAGGGCAGAGCACAGATACGCAGTATTTT.

V gene TRBV18 combines with J gene TRBJ2-2; D is uncertain. The CDR3 is made up of 15 amino acids. V lost 3 bases, J lost 0 bases, and 8 bases lay in between. The V gene's germline CDR1 is KGHSH and CDR2 LQKENI. The CDR3 DNA reads TGTGCCAGCTCACCGTGGAGTACGAACACCGGGGAGCTGTTTTTT. It codes for CASSPWSTNTGELFF.

The V and J genes are TRBV30 and TRBJ1-5; D call uncertain. CDR3 length: 14 residues. Germline-derived CDR1 and CDR2 are GTSNPN and SVGIG (reference sequence). V was shortened by 0 bases and J by 0 bases, with 6 bases between the two germline ends. The CDR3: CAWSVPSSNQPQHF. CDR3 DNA: TGTGCCTGGAGTGTACCTTCTAGCAATCAGCCCCAGCATTTT.

The rearrangement links TRBV7-9 to TRBJ2-7; no definite D call. V gave up 5 bases and J gave up 4 bases, with 15 bases separating them. This CDR3 comprises 14 residues. CDR1 and CDR2 (germline): SEHNR, FQNEAQ (reference sequence). The CDR3 here is CASSQARWAYEQYF. CDR3 in DNA: TGTGCCAGCAGCCAAGCAAGGTGGGCGTACGAGCAGTACTTC.

The chain joins TRBV27 to TRBJ2-1; 8 bases agree with TRBD2. Germline values: CDR1 MNHEY, CDR2 SMNVEV (reference sequence). V trimming: 5 bases; J trimming: 2 bases; junction bases outside the gene matches: 8. The CDR3 spans 16 residues. The CDR3 DNA is TGTGCCAGCAGTCTGTTAGCGGGAACCCCCTACAATGAGCAGTTCTTC. Protein sequence: CASSLLAGTPYNEQFF.

The chain recombines TRBV10-3 with TRBJ1-1; no reliable D call. V was trimmed by 0 bases and J by 11 bases, leaving 7 bases between them. The CDR3 contains 11 residues. Germline V lookup: CDR1 ENHRY, CDR2 SYGVKD. In nucleotides, the CDR3 is TGTGCCATCAGTGAGTCCGGTGGGGCTTTCTTT. It translates to CAISESGGAFF.